This paragraph reports one TCR beta chain. As yet, its antigen is unknown. The same CDR3 also results from other DNA sequences found in this sample. The data were taken from a study of shared clonotypes between healthy human individuals. Study details: The plates for each donor numbered three CD4 naive, three CD4 memory, two CD8 naive and one CD8 memory. Overall study results and limits: An anticipated effect of sequencing depth on clonotype sharing among donors was recognized. Memory subsets had estimated richness that was generally smaller than that of naive subsets. Enrolling few donors narrowed the genetic and exposure-history diversity that was represented.

Germline CDR1 and CDR2: MNHNY and SVGAGI (reference sequence). Unmatched junction bases numbered 2, after V lost 5 bases and J lost 4 bases. The CDR3 has 13 amino acids. The assay was immunoSEQ multiplex PCR, and TCRdb's table has in-frame clones only and misses some. Among about 820,000 clones listed, over 90% were seen once. The naive CD8 subset, CD45RO-negative cells positively selected for CCR7, excluded terminally differentiated effector memory CD45RA+ cells. This clonotype was obtained from a man aged 25-45 years in good health. The source material was naive CD8+ T cells sorted from blood. The chain employs TRBV6-6 and TRBJ1-5; TRBD1 matches at 7 bases. The CDR3 protein is CASSTRGNQPQHF. CDR3 nucleotide sequence: TGTGCCAGCAGTACCAGGGGGAATCAGCCCCAGCATTTT.